This T cell receptor beta chain was recorded in a study of OX40 agonist ivuxolimab in advanced cancers. Points from the study as a whole: Clonal expansion from baseline to week 6 occurred in both CD4+ and CD8+ T cells. No antigen was identified for the clonally expanded peripheral T cells.

CDR3 length: 14 amino acids. The V end was cut by 4 bases, the J end by 5 bases, with 15 bases between. Germline CDR1 SGHNT, CDR2 YYREEE (reference sequence). Using immunoSEQ multiplex PCR, the repertoire was profiled, and TCRdb retains in-frame clones only, with some absent. The sample carries roughly 63,000 clones, 85% to 90% recorded once. A single count supports this clone. Its cognate antigen is unknown. The sequence was collected from an adult with an advanced solid tumor such as melanoma, head and neck, liver or kidney cancer. Sequenced here: CD4+ or CD8+ T cells sorted from blood, sampled in a trial of the OX40 agonist ivuxolimab. This chain links TRBV5-4 with TRBJ1-1; D might be TRBD1 (6 bases). The CDR3 sequence is CASSITQGLTEAFF. The CDR3 DNA follows: TGTGCCAGCAGCATAACCCAGGGGCTAACTGAAGCTTTCTTT.